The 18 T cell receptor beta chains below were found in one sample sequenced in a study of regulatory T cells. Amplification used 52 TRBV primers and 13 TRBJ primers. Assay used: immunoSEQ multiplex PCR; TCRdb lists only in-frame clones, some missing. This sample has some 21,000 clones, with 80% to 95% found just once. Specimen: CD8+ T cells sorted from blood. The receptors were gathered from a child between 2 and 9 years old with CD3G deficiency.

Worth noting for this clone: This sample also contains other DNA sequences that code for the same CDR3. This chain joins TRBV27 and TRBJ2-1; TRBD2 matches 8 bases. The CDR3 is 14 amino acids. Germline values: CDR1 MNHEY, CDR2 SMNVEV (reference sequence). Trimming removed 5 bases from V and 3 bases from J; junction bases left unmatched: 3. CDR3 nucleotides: TGTGCCAGCAGTCCCGGGACTAGCTACAATGAGCAGTTCTTC. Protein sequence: CASSPGTSYNEQFF.

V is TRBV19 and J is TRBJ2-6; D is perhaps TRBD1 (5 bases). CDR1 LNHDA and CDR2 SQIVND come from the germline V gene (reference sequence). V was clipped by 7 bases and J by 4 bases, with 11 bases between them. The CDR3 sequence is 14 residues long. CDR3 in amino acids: CASTRGYGANVLTF. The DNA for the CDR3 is TGTGCCAGTACTAGGGGATACGGGGCCAACGTCCTGACTTTC.

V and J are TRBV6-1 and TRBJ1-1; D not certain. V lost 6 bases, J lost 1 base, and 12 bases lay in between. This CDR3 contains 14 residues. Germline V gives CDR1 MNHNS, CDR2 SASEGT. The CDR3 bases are TGTGCCAGCAGAAGACTGTACAAGAACACTGAAGCTTTCTTT. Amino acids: CASRRLYKNTEAFF.

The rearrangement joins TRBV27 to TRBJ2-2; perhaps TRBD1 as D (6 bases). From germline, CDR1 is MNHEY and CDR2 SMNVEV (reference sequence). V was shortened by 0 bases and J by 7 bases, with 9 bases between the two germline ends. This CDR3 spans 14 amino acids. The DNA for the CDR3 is TGTGCCAGCAGTTTATCCCCAGGGGTCGGGGAGCTGTTTTTT. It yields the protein CASSLSPGVGELFF.

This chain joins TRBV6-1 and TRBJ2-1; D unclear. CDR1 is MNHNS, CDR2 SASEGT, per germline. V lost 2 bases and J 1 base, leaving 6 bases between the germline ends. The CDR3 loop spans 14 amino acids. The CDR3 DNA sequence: TGTGCCAGCAGTGAAACACAGTCCTACAATGAGCAGTTCTTC. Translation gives CASSETQSYNEQFF.

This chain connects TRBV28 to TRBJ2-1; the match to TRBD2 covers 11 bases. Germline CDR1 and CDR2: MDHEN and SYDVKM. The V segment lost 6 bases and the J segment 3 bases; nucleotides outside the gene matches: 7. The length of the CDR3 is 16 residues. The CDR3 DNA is TGTGCCAGCAGCCAACTAGCGGGAGTGGGCTACAATGAGCAGTTCTTC. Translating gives CASSQLAGVGYNEQFF.

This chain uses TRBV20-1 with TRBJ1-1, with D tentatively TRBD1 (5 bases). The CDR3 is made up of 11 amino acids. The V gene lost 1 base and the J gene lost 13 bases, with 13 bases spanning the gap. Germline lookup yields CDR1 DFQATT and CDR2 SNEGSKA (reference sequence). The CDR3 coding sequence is TGCAGTGCTAGAGGGCAGGGAATCGATTTCTTT. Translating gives CSARGQGIDFF.

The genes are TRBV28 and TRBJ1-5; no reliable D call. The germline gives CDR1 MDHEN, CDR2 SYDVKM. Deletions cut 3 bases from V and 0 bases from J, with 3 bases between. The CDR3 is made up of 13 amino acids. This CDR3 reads CASSFPSNQPQHF. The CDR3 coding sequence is TGTGCCAGCAGTTTCCCTAGCAATCAGCCCCAGCATTTT.

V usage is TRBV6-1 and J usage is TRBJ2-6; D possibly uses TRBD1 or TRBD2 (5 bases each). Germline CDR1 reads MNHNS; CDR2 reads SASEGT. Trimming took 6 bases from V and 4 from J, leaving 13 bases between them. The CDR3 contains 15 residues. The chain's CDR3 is CASSGLGTGANVLTF. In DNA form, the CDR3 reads TGTGCCAGCAGCGGACTCGGGACCGGGGCCAACGTCCTGACTTTC.

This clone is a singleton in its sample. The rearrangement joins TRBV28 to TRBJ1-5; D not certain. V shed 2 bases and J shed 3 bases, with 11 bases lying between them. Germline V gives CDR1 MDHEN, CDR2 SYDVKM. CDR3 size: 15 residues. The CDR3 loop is CASSLTLTPNQPQHF. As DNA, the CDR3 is TGTGCCAGCAGTTTAACCCTCACGCCCAATCAGCCCCAGCATTTT.

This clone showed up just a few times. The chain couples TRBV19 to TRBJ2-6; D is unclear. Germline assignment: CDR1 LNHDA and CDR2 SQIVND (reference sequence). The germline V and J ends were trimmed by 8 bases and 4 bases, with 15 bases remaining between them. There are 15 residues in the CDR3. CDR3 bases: TGTGCCAGTTCGAGGTCTGGTTCCGGGGCCAACGTCCTGACTTTC. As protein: CASSRSGSGANVLTF. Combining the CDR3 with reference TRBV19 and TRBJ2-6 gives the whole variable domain DGGITQSPKYLFRKEGQNVTLSCEQNLNHDAMYWYRQDPGQGLRLIYYSQIVNDFQKGDIAEGYSVSREKKESFPLTVTSAQKNPTAFYLCASSRSGSGANVLTFGAGSRLTVL.

The CDR3 region has the DNA TGCGCCAGCAGCCAAGAGCTAGCGGGAACAGCCGGGGAGCTGTTTTTT. It specifies CASSQELAGTAGELFF. The V and J genes are TRBV4-1 and TRBJ2-2; 9 nucleotides agree with TRBD2. J gave up 6 bases and V 0 bases, and 5 bases lay outside the gene matches. The CDR3 length is 16 residues. Per the germline V gene, CDR1 is MGHRA and CDR2 is YSYEKL.

CDR3 sequence (DNA): TGTGCCAGCAGACCCGGTTCAGGGGATACGCAGTATTTT. Its translation is CASRPGSGDTQYF. The chain uses TRBV27 and TRBJ2-3, with D maybe TRBD1 (5 bases). Germline V gives CDR1 MNHEY, CDR2 SMNVEV (reference sequence). The ends were cut back, 6 bases at V and 6 bases at J, with 13 bases in the middle. CDR3 length: 13 amino acids.

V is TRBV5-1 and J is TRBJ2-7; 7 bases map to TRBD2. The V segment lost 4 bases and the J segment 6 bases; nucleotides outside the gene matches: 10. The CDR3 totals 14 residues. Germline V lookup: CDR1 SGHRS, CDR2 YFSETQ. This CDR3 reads CASSPGEGPSEQYF. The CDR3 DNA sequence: TGCGCCAGCAGCCCGGGGGAGGGTCCATCCGAGCAGTACTTC.

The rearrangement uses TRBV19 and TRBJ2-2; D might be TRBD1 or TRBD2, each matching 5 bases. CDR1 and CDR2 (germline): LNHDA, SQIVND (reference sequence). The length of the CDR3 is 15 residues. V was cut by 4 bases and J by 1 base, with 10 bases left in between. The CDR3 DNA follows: TGTGCCAGTAGTAAGGGACGGGGGAACACCGGGGAGCTGTTTTTT. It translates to CASSKGRGNTGELFF.

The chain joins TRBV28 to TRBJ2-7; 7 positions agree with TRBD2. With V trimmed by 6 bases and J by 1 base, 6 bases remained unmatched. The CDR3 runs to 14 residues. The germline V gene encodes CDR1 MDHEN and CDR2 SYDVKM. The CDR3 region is CASRGSGLSYEQYF. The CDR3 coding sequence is TGTGCCAGCAGGGGTAGCGGGCTGTCCTACGAGCAGTACTTC.

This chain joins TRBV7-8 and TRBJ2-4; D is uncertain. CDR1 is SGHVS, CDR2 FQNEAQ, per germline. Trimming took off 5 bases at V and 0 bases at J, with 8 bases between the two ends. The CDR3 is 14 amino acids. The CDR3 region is CASSLGIAKNIQYF. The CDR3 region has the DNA TGTGCCAGCAGCCTGGGGATAGCCAAAAACATTCAGTACTTC.

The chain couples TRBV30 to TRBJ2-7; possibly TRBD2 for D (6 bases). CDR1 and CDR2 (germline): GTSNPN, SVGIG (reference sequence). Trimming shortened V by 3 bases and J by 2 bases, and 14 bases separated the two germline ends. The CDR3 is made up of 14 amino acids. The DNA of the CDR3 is TGTGCCTGGAGCCCCCCCGGGAGTACCTACGAGCAGTACTTC. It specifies CAWSPPGSTYEQYF.